This entry concerns a single T cell receptor (beta chain). The source of the sample is a study of OX40 agonist ivuxolimab in advanced cancers. Germline CDR1 MDHEN, CDR2 SYDVKM. The CDR3 runs to 17 residues. V lost 4 bases, J lost 8 bases, and 13 bases stayed unmatched. Profiled with immunoSEQ multiplex PCR; TCRdb holds only in-frame clones, not every one. Of 70,000 or so clones listed, about nine tenths are singletons. The chain has TRBV28 and TRBJ2-1; 11 nucleotides line up with TRBD2. The sample was CD4+ or CD8+ T cells sorted from blood, taken in a trial of the OX40 agonist ivuxolimab. The TCR originated in an adult with an advanced solid tumor such as melanoma, head and neck, liver or kidney cancer. The CDR3 DNA sequence: TGTGCCAGCAGTTCAGTAGCGGGAGGGCTGATCAGGGATGAGCAGTTCTTC. Its translation is CASSSVAGGLIRDEQFF.